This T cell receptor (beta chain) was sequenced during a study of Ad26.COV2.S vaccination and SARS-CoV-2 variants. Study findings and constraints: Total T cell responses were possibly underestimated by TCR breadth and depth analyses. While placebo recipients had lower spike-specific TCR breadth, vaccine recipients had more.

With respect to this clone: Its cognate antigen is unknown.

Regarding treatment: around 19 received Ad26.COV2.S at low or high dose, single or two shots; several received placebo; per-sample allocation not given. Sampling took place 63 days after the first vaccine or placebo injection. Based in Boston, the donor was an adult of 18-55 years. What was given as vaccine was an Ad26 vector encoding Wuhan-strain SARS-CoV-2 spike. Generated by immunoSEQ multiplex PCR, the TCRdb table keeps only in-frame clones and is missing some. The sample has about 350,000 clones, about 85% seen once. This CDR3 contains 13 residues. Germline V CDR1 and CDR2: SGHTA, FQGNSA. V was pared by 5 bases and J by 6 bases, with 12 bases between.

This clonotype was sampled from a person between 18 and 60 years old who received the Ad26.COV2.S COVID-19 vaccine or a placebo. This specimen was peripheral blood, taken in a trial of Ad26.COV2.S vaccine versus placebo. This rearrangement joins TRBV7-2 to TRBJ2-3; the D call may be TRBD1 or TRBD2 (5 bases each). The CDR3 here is CASSRGVGDTQYF. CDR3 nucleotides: TGTGCCAGCAGCCGGGGCGTCGGGGATACGCAGTATTTT.